One TCR beta chain is described in this entry. Investigators reverse transcribed all isolated RNA, so they sequenced expressed TCRB transcripts. The repertoire was sequenced with immunoSEQ multiplex PCR; TCRdb's copy has only in-frame clones and lacks some. The table shows around 250,000 clones, with more than 65% occurring only once. This sample stems from a study of beta chain features in type 1 diabetes. Germline-derived CDR1 and CDR2 are MDHEN and SYDVKM. The CDR3 spans 15 residues. The ends were cut back, 3 bases at V and 0 bases at J, with 10 bases in the middle. The chain recombines TRBV28 with TRBJ2-3; D is unclear. This TCR derives from a man under 40 in good health. Input material: naive CD4+ T cells from blood. The CDR3 loop is CASSLGGLSTDTQYF. For the CDR3, the DNA is TGTGCCAGCAGTTTGGGTGGCCTAAGCACAGATACGCAGTATTTT.